This TCR beta chain was identified in a study of blood T cell repertoires in COVID-19 (dated by TCRdb to 2018 to 2021). Background on the whole study: Samples from collaborators originated in the United States, Italy and Spain and spanned both the acute and convalescent phases of COVID-19. The prospective study material was composed of cDNA or gDNA derived from T cells, B-cell-depleted T cells, or PBMCs. The dataset comprised deeply sampled blood TCRbeta repertoires from subjects exposed to, actively infected with, or recovered from COVID-19. A freely available public database, intended as a resource for researchers studying the immune response to SARS-CoV-2, is where the repertoires were released. The samples were drawn from the first 160 participants of the ongoing ImmuneRACE study and from 950 to 1,500 subjects provided by 6 global collaborators. Nearly every sample came with metadata listing a de-identified subject ID, COVID-19 status, age in years and sex. Where available, HLA class I and class II types were taken from metadata supplied by the sample provider and were not determined by assay-based typing. What the authors observed across the whole study: The amount of clinical and demographic metadata varied by source and participant and was provided uncurated.

TCRbeta CDR3 regions were amplified from genomic DNA by means of the immunoSEQ Assay, a bias-controlled multiplex PCR. The authors' pipeline ran thus. The number of nucleated cells in each sample was estimated from the amplification of reference gene primers within the assay. Sequence reads were collapsed and filtered to measure the absolute abundance of every unique TCRbeta CDR3 rearrangement. For each sample, productive Simpson clonality was calculated as the square root of Simpson's diversity index over productive rearrangements. What TCRdb holds here is the immuneACCESS table cut down to in-frame rearrangements. Part of the clones is not present; checked against another copy, under half of the missing clones reflect an unresolved V gene, and the others are unexplained. V and J calls plus clone size are reproduced from that table; the DNA served to infer D and trimming. The sample table shows about 180,000 clones, and about 82% are seen once. In total, the top ten clones hold over 7% of the sample.

Participants in the prospective study were enrolled through a virtual design, were aged roughly 18 to 100 years, and lived in approximately 25 United States geographic areas. In the prospective study, cohorts were assigned on the basis of participant-reported clinical history obtained from a screening survey and a study questionnaire. Recovered participants in ImmuneRACE Cohort 3 were defined as having two consecutive negative NP/OP PCR tests, clearance from a healthcare professional, or resolution of symptoms. Mobile phlebotomists in the prospective study collected whole blood, serum and a nasopharyngeal or oropharyngeal swab from every participant. Over a roughly two-month period, participants in the prospective study had the option of providing additional blood draws and questionnaires. Before DNA extraction, blood samples from the prospective study were shipped at room temperature or frozen.

The CDR3 spans 11 residues, from the cysteine through the phenylalanine. The only DNA kept is the CDR3, 33 bases in frame from the first base. Trimming takes 6 bases from V and 6 bases from J, and the germline ends sit 9 bases apart. As encoded in the germline V gene, CDR1 is SGHAT while CDR2 is FQNNGV. Comment on this clone: Its antigen is still unknown. The input lacks base qualities; no much larger clone sits a single base away.

This TCR was sampled from a woman in her twenties or thirties who had recovered from COVID-19. This receptor chain uses TRBV11-2 and TRBJ2-7; TRBD1 is a weak D gene call, 6 bases matching. What was sequenced was PBMCs or T cells enriched from blood (not recorded which). The DNA sequence is as follows: TGTGCCAGCAGTACAGGGTTCGAGCAGTACTTC. It is translated as CASSTGFEQYF.